The 22 T cell receptor beta chains below come from one sample, sequenced in a study of blood T cell repertoires in COVID-19. The method was immunoSEQ multiplex PCR; TCRdb's version includes in-frame clones alone and lacks a portion of them. The data hold 200,000 to 300,000 clones, with about 85% observed a single time. The sample taken for sequencing was peripheral blood. Receptors originate from a man in his 60s who had recovered from COVID-19.

DNA for the CDR3: TGCGCCAGCTCCGCCGGGCCCCCCGGGGCCTACGAGCAGTACTTC. Encoded protein: CASSAGPPGAYEQYF. The rearrangement uses TRBV10-2 and TRBJ2-7; tentative D call: TRBD2 (5 bases). CDR3 size: 15 residues. Deletions cut 8 bases from V and 2 bases from J, with 19 bases between. Germline CDR1 reads WSHSY; CDR2 reads SAAADI.

The chain combines TRBV11-3 with TRBJ2-3; D is unresolved. This CDR3 comprises 14 residues. Germline V gives CDR1 SGHNT, CDR2 YENEEA. Trimming removed 3 bases at V and 0 bases at J, with 7 bases between. CDR3 sequence (DNA): TGTGCCAGCAGCTTGGGCTCTAGCACAGATACGCAGTATTTT. Translating it yields CASSLGSSTDTQYF.

V is TRBV2 and J is TRBJ1-3; weak D call: TRBD1 (5 bases). CDR3 length: 13 residues. The germline V and J ends were trimmed by 8 bases and 2 bases, with 10 bases remaining between them. Germline V lookup: CDR1 SNHLY, CDR2 FYNNEI. This CDR3 is CASLGRAGNTIYF. The CDR3 bases are TGTGCCAGCTTGGGCAGGGCTGGAAACACCATATATTTT.

The chain is built from TRBV4-1 and TRBJ2-7, with TRBD1 matching over 7 bases. Germline assignment: CDR1 MGHRA and CDR2 YSYEKL. The CDR3 consists of 17 residues. Losses at the gene ends were 0 bases for V and 0 bases for J; bases not matched to a gene: 8. CDR3 sequence: CASSQDPRGLYSYEQYF. The CDR3 nucleotides read TGCGCCAGCAGCCAAGATCCAAGGGGGCTCTACTCCTACGAGCAGTACTTC.

This chain links TRBV7-8 with TRBJ1-1; 7 bases are shared with TRBD1. CDR1 is SGHVS, CDR2 FQNEAQ, per germline. Losses at the gene ends were 2 bases for V and 1 base for J; bases not matched to a gene: 1. The CDR3 consists of 14 residues. The CDR3 sequence is CASSLRQGNTEAFF. The DNA of the CDR3 is TGTGCCAGCAGCTTACGACAGGGGAACACTGAAGCTTTCTTT.

This clone was recorded once. V gene TRBV6-5 combines with J gene TRBJ1-5; D is unclear. This CDR3 has 14 residues. CDR1 and CDR2 (germline): MNHEY, SVGAGI. V lost 5 bases and J 3 bases, leaving 11 bases between the germline ends. The CDR3 DNA reads as TGTGCCAGCAGTCGGACTGCTCCCAATCAGCCCCAGCATTTT. Encoded protein: CASSRTAPNQPQHF.

The chain links TRBV1 to TRBJ2-2; TRBD2 is the table's D call and was not checked against the DNA. TRBV1 is classified as a pseudogene. The CDR3 has 17 residues. Here the CDR3 reads CTSSQESGGRLNGELFF. CDR3 nucleotide sequence: TGCACCAGCAGCCAAGAGTCGGGGGGCCGTTTGAACGGGGAGCTGTTTTTT.

There are a few counts of this clone. This sequence joins TRBV5-1 and TRBJ2-2, with D tentatively TRBD1 (5 bases). In germline, CDR1 is SGHRS, CDR2 YFSETQ. The length of the CDR3 is 15 residues. V shed 1 base and J shed 3 bases, with 10 bases lying between them. The CDR3 sequence: CASSLRQGDTGELFF. CDR3 in DNA: TGCGCCAGCAGCTTGAGGCAGGGTGACACCGGGGAGCTGTTTTTT.

This clone came up once. This chain joins TRBV3-1 (or the pseudogene TRBV3-2) and TRBJ1-1; D perhaps matches TRBD1 (6 bases). Germline lookup yields CDR1 LGHDT and CDR2 YNNKEL (reference sequence). V lost 4 bases to trimming and J lost 4 bases, with 7 bases between them. The CDR3 has 12 residues. CDR3 DNA: TGTGCCAGCAGCCTCAGGGGCACTGAAGCTTTCTTT. Its translation is CASSLRGTEAFF.

The chain joins TRBV5-1 to TRBJ2-1; 16 bases agree with TRBD2. There are 19 residues in the CDR3. The ends lost 5 bases at V and 10 bases at J; junction bases unmatched: 18. Germline V lookup: CDR1 SGHRS, CDR2 YFSETQ. The CDR3 bases are TGCGCCAGCAGTGCAACCGGGACTAGCGGGGGGGCCGGGCTCCGGGAGCAGTTCTTC. This encodes CASSATGTSGGAGLREQFF. The full variable domain, rest sourced from reference TRBV5-1 and TRBJ2-1, is KAGVTQTPRYLIKTRGQQVTLSCSPISGHRSVSWYQQTPGQGLQFLFEYFSETQRNKGNFPGRFSGRQFSNSRSEMNVSTLELGDSALYLCASSATGTSGGAGLREQFFGPGTRLTVL.

The chain employs TRBV21-1 and TRBJ1-2. TRBV21-1 is designated a pseudogene. CDR3 length equals 13 residues. The CDR3 spells CASSKDARRGYTF. CDR3 sequence (DNA): TGTGCCAGCAGCAAAGACGCGCGGAGAGGCTACACCTTC.

This clone came up many times. The chain links TRBV5-1 to TRBJ2-6, with D possibly TRBD2 on 5 matching bases. Germline V gene sequence: CDR1 SGHRS, CDR2 YFSETQ. V lost 4 bases and J lost 0, with 11 bases in between. This CDR3 spans 16 amino acids. The CDR3 nucleotides are TGCGCCAGCAGCGGGGAGTTAGGCTCTGGGGCCAACGTCCTGACTTTC. It translates to CASSGELGSGANVLTF. Supplemented by reference TRBV5-1 and TRBJ2-6, the full variable domain reads KAGVTQTPRYLIKTRGQQVTLSCSPISGHRSVSWYQQTPGQGLQFLFEYFSETQRNKGNFPGRFSGRQFSNSRSEMNVSTLELGDSALYLCASSGELGSGANVLTFGAGSRLTVL.

V is TRBV7-9 and J is TRBJ2-1, with 10 bases aligning to TRBD2. The CDR3 consists of 15 residues. The V segment lost 4 bases and the J segment 4 bases; nucleotides outside the gene matches: 4. Germline V gene sequence: CDR1 SEHNR, CDR2 FQNEAQ (reference sequence). CDR3 DNA: TGTGCCAGCAGCTCGCCTAGCGGGGGTTACAATGAGCAGTTCTTC. This translates into CASSSPSGGYNEQFF.

The chain recombines TRBV10-3 with TRBJ2-3, with D maybe TRBD2 (6 bases). V lost 2 bases and J lost 5, with 11 bases in between. Germline V gene data show CDR1 as ENHRY and CDR2 as SYGVKD. The CDR3 consists of 14 residues. CDR3 nucleotides: TGTGCCATCAGTGAGCGGGACTCCGTAGATACGCAGTATTTT. Translation: CAISERDSVDTQYF.

This clone was detected once. The rearrangement joins TRBV19 to TRBJ1-3, with D maybe TRBD1 (5 bases). Trimming removed 8 bases from V and 0 bases from J, with 14 bases in between. CDR3 length equals 15 residues. Per germline, CDR1 LNHDA and CDR2 SQIVND (reference sequence). CDR3 DNA sequence: TGTGCCAGTCGACGACAGCCCTTCTCTGGAAACACCATATATTTT. Its protein product is CASRRQPFSGNTIYF.

The chain carries TRBV2 and TRBJ1-6; D ambiguous. V dropped 7 bases and J dropped 0 bases, with 7 bases sitting between them. In germline, CDR1 is SNHLY, CDR2 FYNNEI. This CDR3 spans 14 amino acids. CDR3 residues: CASTMSSYNSPLHF. CDR3 DNA: TGTGCCAGCACAATGAGCTCCTATAATTCACCCCTCCACTTT.

The sample holds a few counts of this clone. The chain carries TRBV7-8 and TRBJ1-2; D is perhaps TRBD1 (5 bases). Trimming left V 1 base short and J 6 bases short, with 9 bases between. Germline CDR1 SGHVS, CDR2 FQNEAQ. The CDR3 totals 13 residues. Here the CDR3 reads CASSLDRSDGYTF. DNA of the CDR3: TGTGCCAGCAGCTTAGACAGGTCGGATGGCTACACCTTC. Filled out from reference TRBV7-8 and TRBJ1-2, the complete variable domain reads GAGVSQSPRYKVAKRGQDVALRCDPISGHVSLFWYQQALGQGPEFLTYFQNEAQLDKSGLPSDRFFAERPEGSVSTLKIQRTQQEDSAVYLCASSLDRSDGYTFGSGTRLTVV.

The chain recombines TRBV6-5 with TRBJ1-3; D is ambiguous. The V and J ends lost 5 bases and 9 bases respectively, with 20 bases between them. This CDR3 has 15 residues. Germline CDR1 MNHEY, CDR2 SVGAGI. CDR3 coding DNA: TGTGCCAGCAGTCCCCTGCGCGGCAGTTCTGGCACCATATATTTT. Amino acids: CASSPLRGSSGTIYF.

The sample holds one count of this clone. This chain connects TRBV12-3 or TRBV12-4 to TRBJ1-5, with D unclear. The V end lost 3 bases, the J end lost 6 bases, and 6 bases lay between the germline ends. There are 12 residues in the CDR3. CDR3 loop: CASSFWAQPQHF. The CDR3 DNA is TGTGCCAGCAGTTTCTGGGCTCAGCCCCAGCATTTT.

The DNA for the CDR3 is TGTGCCAGCAGCAAAGCTCCGGGACTAGCGGCCAGCTCCTACGAGCAGTACGTC. This sequence encodes CASSKAPGLAASSYEQYV. The V call is TRBV21-1, the J call TRBJ2-7; the table's D call, TRBD2, has no DNA check behind it. TRBV21-1 is an annotated pseudogene. The CDR3 has 18 residues.

The CDR3 region has the DNA TGTGCCAGCAGCGATGGCCGGACAGGTTATAATTCACCCCTCCACTTT. The encoded protein is CASSDGRTGYNSPLHF. J is TRBJ1-6 and V is TRBV7-2, with TRBD1 matching over 7 bases. The CDR3 has 16 residues. Germline V gene lookup returns CDR1 SGHTA and CDR2 FQGNSA. The V segment lost 5 bases and the J segment 4 bases; nucleotides outside the gene matches: 8.

The V call is TRBV13, the J call TRBJ2-3; 11 bases line up with TRBD2. The CDR3 consists of 18 residues. The ends lost 5 bases at V and 2 bases at J; junction bases unmatched: 12. Per germline, CDR1 PRHDT and CDR2 FYEKMQ (reference sequence). As DNA, the CDR3 is TGTGCCAGCAGCGCCTACCTTGGACTAGCGGGCTACACAGATACGCAGTATTTT. Translation gives CASSAYLGLAGYTDTQYF.